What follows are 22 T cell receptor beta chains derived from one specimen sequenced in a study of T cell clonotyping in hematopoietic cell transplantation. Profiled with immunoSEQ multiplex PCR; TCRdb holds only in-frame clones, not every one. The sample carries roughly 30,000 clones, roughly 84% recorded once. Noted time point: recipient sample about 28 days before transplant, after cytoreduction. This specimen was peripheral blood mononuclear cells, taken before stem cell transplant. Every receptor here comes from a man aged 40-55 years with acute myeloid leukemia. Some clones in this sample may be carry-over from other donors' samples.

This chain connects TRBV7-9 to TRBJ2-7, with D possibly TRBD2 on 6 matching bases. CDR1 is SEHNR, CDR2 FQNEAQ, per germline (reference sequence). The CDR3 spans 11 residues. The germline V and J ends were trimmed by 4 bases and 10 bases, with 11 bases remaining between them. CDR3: CASSSRGKQYF. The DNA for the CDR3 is TGTGCCAGCAGCTCTCGGGGGAAACAGTACTTC.

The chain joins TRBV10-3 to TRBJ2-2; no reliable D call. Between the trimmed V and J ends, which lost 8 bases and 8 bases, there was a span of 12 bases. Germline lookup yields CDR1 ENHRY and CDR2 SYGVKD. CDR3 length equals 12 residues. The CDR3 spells CAIWATRGELFF. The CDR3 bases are TGTGCCATCTGGGCTACACGAGGGGAGCTGTTTTTT.

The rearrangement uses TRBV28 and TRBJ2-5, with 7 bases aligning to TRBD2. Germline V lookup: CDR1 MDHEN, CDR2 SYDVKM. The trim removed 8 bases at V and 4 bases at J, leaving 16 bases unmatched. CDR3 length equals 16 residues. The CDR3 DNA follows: TGTGCCAGCGGGGGGGAAGAACTAGATGATGGAGAGACCCAGTACTTC. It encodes CASGGEELDDGETQYF.

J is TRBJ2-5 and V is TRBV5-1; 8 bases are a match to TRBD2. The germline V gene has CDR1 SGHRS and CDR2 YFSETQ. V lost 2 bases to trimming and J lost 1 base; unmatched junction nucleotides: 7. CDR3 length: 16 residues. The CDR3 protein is CASSFLSGGGQETQYF. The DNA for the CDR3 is TGCGCCAGCAGCTTCTTATCGGGAGGGGGCCAAGAGACCCAGTACTTC.

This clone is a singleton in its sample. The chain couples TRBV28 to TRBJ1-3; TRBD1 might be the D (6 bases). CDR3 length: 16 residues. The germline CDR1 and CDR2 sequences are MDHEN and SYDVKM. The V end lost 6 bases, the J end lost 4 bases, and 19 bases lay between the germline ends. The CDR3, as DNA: TGTGCCAGCAGAGGAGACAGGACCGTCTCAGGAAACACCATATATTTT. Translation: CASRGDRTVSGNTIYF.

CDR3 DNA: TGTGCCAGCAGCCAAGCTTTAGCGGGGTTAGCTGAAGCTTTCTTT. This translates into CASSQALAGLAEAFF. The V and J genes are TRBV14 and TRBJ1-1; D uncertain. There are 15 residues in the CDR3. Germline V gene lookup returns CDR1 SGHDN and CDR2 FVKESK. V lost 1 base and J 6 bases, leaving 15 bases between the germline ends. The variable domain in full, with the rest retrieved from reference TRBV14 and TRBJ1-1, is EAGVTQFPSHSVIEKGQTVTLRCDPISGHDNLYWYRRVMGKEIKFLLHFVKESKQDESGMPNNRFLAERTGGTYSTLKVQPAELEDSGVYFCASSQALAGLAEAFFGQGTRLTVV.

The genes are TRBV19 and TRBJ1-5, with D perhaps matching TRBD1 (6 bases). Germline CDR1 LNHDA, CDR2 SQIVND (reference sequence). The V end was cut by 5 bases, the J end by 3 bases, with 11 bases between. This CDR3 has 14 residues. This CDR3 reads CASSLGDNNQPQHF. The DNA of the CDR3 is TGTGCCAGTAGTTTAGGGGACAACAATCAGCCCCAGCATTTT.

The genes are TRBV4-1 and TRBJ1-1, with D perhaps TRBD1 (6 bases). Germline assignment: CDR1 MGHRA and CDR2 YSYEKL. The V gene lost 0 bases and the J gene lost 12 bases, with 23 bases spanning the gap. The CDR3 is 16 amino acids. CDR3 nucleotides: TGCGCCAGCAGCCAAGATACCGCAGGGGAGTATCCTAGAACTTTCTTT. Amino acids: CASSQDTAGEYPRTFF.

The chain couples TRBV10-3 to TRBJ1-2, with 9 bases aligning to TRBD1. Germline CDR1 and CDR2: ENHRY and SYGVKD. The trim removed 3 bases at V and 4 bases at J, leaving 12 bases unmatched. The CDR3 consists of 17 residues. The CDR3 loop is CAISEGDREWVVYGYTF. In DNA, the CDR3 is TGTGCCATCAGTGAAGGGGACAGGGAATGGGTCGTCTATGGCTACACCTTC.

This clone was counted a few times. CDR3 bases: TGTGCCAGCAGTTACGAGGGAGCAGGGATGATCACTGAAGCTTTCTTT. Protein sequence: CASSYEGAGMITEAFF. J is TRBJ1-1 and V is TRBV6-6; perhaps TRBD1 as D (5 bases). CDR3 length: 16 residues. Germline CDR1 reads MNHNY; CDR2 reads SVGAGI (reference sequence). Trimming shortened V by 2 bases and J by 4 bases, and 17 bases separated the two germline ends.

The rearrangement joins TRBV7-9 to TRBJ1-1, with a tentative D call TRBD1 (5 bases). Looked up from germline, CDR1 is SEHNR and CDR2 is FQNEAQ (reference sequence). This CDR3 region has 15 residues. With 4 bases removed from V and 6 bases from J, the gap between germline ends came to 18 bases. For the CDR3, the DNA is TGTGCCAGCAGCTCCCAGGGCCTAATTGGGGCTGAAGCTTTCTTT. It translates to CASSSQGLIGAEAFF.

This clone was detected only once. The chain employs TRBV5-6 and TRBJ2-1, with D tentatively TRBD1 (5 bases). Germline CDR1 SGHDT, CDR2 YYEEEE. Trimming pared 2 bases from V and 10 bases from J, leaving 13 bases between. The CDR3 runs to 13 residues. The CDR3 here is CASSFLTSGEQFF. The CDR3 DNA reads TGTGCCAGCAGCTTCCTAACATCAGGGGAGCAGTTCTTC.

CDR3 residues: CASRQGAYEQYF. For the CDR3, the DNA is TGTGCCAGCAGGCAGGGGGCCTACGAGCAGTACTTC. The chain is built from TRBV28 and TRBJ2-7; TRBD1 agrees at 7 bases. CDR3 length: 12 residues. V lost 6 bases, J lost 2 bases, and 1 base stayed unmatched. Germline values: CDR1 MDHEN, CDR2 SYDVKM.

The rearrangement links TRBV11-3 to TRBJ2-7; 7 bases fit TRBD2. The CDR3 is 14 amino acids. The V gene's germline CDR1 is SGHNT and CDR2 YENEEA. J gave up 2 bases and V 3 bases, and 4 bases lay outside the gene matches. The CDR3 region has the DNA TGTGCCAGCAGCTTGCACCTAGCGGCCTACGAGCAGTACTTC. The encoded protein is CASSLHLAAYEQYF. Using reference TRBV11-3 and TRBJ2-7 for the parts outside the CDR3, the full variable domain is EAGVVQSPRYKIIEKKQPVAFWCNPISGHNTLYWYLQNLGQGPELLIRYENEEAVDDSQLPKDRFSAERLKGVDSTLKIQPAELGDSAVYLCASSLHLAAYEQYFGPGTRLTVT.

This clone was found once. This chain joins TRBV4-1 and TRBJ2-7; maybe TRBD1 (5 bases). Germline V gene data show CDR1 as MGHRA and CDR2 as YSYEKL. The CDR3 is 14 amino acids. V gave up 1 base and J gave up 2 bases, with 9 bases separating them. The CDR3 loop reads CASSQVDRAYEQYF. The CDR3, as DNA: TGCGCCAGCAGCCAAGTTGACAGAGCCTACGAGCAGTACTTC.

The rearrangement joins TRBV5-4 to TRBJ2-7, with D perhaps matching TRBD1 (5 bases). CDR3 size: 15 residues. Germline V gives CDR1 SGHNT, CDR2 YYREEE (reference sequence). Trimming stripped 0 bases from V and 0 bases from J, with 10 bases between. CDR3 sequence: CASSLGGTNSYEQYF. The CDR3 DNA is TGTGCCAGCAGCTTGGGGGGCACGAACTCCTACGAGCAGTACTTC.

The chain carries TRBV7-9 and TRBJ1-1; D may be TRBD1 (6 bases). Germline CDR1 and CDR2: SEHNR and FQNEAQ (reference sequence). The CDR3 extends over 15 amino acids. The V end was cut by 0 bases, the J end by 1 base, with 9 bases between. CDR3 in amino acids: CASSLALQGNTEAFF. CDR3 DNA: TGTGCCAGCAGCTTAGCGCTACAGGGGAACACTGAAGCTTTCTTT. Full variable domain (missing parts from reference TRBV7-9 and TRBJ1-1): DTGVSQNPRHKITKRGQNVTFRCDPISEHNRLYWYRQTLGQGPEFLTYFQNEAQLEKSRLLSDRFSAERPKGSFSTLEIQRTEQGDSAMYLCASSLALQGNTEAFFGQGTRLTVV.

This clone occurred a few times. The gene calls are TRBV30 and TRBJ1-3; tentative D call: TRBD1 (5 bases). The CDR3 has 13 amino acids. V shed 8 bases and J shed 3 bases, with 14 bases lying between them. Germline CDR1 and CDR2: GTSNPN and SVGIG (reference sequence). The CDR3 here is CAGGTGGGNTIYF. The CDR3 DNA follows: TGTGCCGGGGGGACGGGCGGTGGAAACACCATATATTTT.

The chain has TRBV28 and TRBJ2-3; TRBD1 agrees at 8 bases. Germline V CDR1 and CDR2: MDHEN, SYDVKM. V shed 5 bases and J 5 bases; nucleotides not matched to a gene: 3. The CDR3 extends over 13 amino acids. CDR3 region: CASSPGQGDTQYF. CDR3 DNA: TGTGCCAGCAGTCCAGGACAGGGAGATACGCAGTATTTT.

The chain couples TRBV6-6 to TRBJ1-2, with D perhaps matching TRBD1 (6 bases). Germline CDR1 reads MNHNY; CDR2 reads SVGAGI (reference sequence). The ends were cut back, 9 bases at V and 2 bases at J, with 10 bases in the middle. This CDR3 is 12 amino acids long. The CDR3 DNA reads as TGTGCCAGTGGACAGCAAAACTATGGCTACACCTTC. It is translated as CASGQQNYGYTF.

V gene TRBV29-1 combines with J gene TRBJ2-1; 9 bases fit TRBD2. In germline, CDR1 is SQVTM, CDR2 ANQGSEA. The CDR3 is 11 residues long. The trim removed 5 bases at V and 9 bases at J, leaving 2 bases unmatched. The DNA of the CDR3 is TGCAGCGTTCATAGCGGGAGTGAGCAGTTCTTC. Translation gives CSVHSGSEQFF.

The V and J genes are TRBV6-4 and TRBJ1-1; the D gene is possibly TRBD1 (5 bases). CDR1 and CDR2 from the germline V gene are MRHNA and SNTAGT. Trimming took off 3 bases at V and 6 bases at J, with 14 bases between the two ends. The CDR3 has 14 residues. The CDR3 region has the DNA TGTGCCAGCAGTGAGGAACCGAACAGGTCTGAAGCTTTCTTT. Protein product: CASSEEPNRSEAFF.